These T cell receptor beta chains were read from a single sample in a study of cytomegalovirus exposure and HLA in healthy donors. Using immunoSEQ multiplex PCR, the repertoire was profiled, and TCRdb retains in-frame clones only, with some absent. The sample lists roughly 130,000 clones; approximately 91% were seen once. Material: PBMCs. The receptor set was obtained from a man aged 25 to 45 in good health and CMV-seronegative. The conserved cysteine and the conserved F or W are not part of the CDR3 here.

>TRBV27|TRBJ2-2
ASTEVGRNTGELF
>TRBV11-2|TRBJ2-7
ASSLDGRETDEQY
>TRBV7-3|TRBJ2-7
ASSPPGGEQY
>TRBV5-1|TRBJ1-4
ASSSGQAPTNEKLF
>TRBV29-1|TRBJ2-7
SAYRDYEQY
>TRBV29-1|TRBJ2-3
SGVPATGEGDTQY
>TRBV27|TRBJ2-1
ASSLTGAYNEQF
>TRBV7-9|TRBJ2-7
ASSNVLGGADEQY
>TRBV27|TRBJ2-1
ASSSSESGEQF
>TRBV6-1|TRBJ2-1
ASSGSTLAGAWDEQF
>TRBV6-4|TRBJ2-2
ASRPTGSGELF
>TRBV27|TRBJ1-2
ASSLSAGLNGYT
>TRBV5-6|TRBJ1-2
ASSLMELGGGYGYT
>TRBV5-1|TRBJ2-7
ASSLASQGYEQY
>TRBV11-2|TRBJ2-4
ASSSAGTYIQY
>TRBV19|TRBJ1-1
ASSIRTALRQGTEAF
>TRBV14|TRBJ2-3
ASSTWTSGREYTQY
>TRBV5-6|TRBJ2-5
ASSLTGAGETQY
>TRBV5-1|TRBJ1-2
ASSASNRGWDGYT
>TRBV6-5|TRBJ2-1
ASSITGQAHEQF
>TRBV18|TRBJ1-1
ASSFRQGGRDTEAF
>TRBV9|TRBJ2-2
ASSAISGTNTGELF
>TRBV27|TRBJ2-5
ASSLSSAGGGETQY
>TRBV29-1|TRBJ2-5
SVETSGRSRETQY
>TRBV10-3|TRBJ1-2
ATTDGYGYT
>TRBV29-1|TRBJ1-2
SVDRWDRATGYT
>TRBV5-4|TRBJ2-2
ASSFRANTGELF
>TRBV4-3|TRBJ2-7
ASSPGLAESYEQY
>TRBV7-9|TRBJ2-1
ASSLTGTMRNEQF
>TRBV25-1|TRBJ1-2
ASSEFVGGAGGYT
>TRBV5-4|TRBJ2-7
ASSAVAGEQY
>TRBV4-1|TRBJ2-1
ASSQALLAGGREQF
>TRBV11-2|TRBJ2-7
ASSPDWQGSYEQY
>TRBV7-9|TRBJ2-1
ASSPPAGVYNEQF
>TRBV6-4|TRBJ2-3
ASSAGTSATDTQY
>TRBV7-2|TRBJ2-4
ASSLTLGTLNIQY
>TRBV7-7|TRBJ2-1
ASSLPRGASGHVCSYNEQF
>TRBV6-4|TRBJ1-4
ASSAQSGANEKLF
>TRBV29-1|TRBJ2-7
SVDKGTGLSEQY
>TRBV7-2|TRBJ2-6
ASRENSGANVLT
>TRBV30|TRBJ2-7
AWGGEWEQY
>TRBV6-6|TRBJ2-7
ASSYTTGTYEQY
>TRBV9|TRBJ2-6
ASSPPSRPGVSGANVLT
>TRBV7-2|TRBJ2-3
ASRIGGSRDTQY